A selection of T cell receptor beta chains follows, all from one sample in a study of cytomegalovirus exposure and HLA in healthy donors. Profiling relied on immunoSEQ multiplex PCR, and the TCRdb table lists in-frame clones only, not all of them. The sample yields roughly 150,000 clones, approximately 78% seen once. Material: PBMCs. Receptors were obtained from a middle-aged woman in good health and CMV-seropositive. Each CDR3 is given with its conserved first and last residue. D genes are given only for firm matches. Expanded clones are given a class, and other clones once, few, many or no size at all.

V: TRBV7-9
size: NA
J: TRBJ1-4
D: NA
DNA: TGTTCCAGCAGCTTAGCTCTTCAGGGCCGGGAAAAACTGTTTTTT
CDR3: CSSSLALQGREKLFF

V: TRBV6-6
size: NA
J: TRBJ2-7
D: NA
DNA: TGTGCCAGCAGTTACCTTTTGAGGGGGAGCTCCTACGAGCAGTACTTC
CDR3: CASSYLLRGSSYEQYF

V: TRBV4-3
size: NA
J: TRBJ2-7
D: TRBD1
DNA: TGCGCCAGCAGCCAAGCCGGGGGACAGGGGAGCCACGAGCAGTACTTC
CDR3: CASSQAGGQGSHEQYF

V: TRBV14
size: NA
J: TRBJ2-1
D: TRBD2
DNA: TGTGCCAGCAGCCGCTTACTAGCGGGGGGTACTTACAATGAGCAGTTCTTC
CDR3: CASSRLLAGGTYNEQFF

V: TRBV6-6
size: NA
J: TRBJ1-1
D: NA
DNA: TGTGCCACAGCAGGGTTTATGAACACTGAAGCTTTCTTT
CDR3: CATAGFMNTEAFF

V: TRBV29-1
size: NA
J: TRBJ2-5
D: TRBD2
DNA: TGCAGCGCGAACCCGACTAGCGGGAGAGGGGAGACCCAGTACTTC
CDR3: CSANPTSGRGETQYF

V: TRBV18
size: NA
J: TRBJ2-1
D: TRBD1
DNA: TGTGCCAGCTCACCGGGACAGCCCCCTCAGGAGCAGTTCTTC
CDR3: CASSPGQPPQEQFF

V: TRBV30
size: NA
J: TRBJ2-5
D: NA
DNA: TGTGCCTGGAGTGTATTCGGGAGCCAAGAGACCCAGTACTTC
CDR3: CAWSVFGSQETQYF

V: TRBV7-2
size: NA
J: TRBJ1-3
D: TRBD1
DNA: TGTGCCAGCAGCTTAGGCCCTCGGGGGACAGGGAGAAACACCATATATTTT
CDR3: CASSLGPRGTGRNTIYF

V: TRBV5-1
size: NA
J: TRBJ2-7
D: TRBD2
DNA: TGCGCCAGCAGCTCTAGCGGTCCCTACGAGCAGTACTTC
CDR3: CASSSSGPYEQYF

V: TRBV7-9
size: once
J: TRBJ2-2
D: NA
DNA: TGTGCCAGCAGCCCCCGTATGGCCACCGGGGAGCTGTTTTTT
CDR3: CASSPRMATGELFF

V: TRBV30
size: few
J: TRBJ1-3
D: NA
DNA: TGTGCCTGGACAGTCAACAGAAACACCATATATTTT
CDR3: CAWTVNRNTIYF

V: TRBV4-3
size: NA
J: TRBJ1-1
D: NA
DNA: TGCGCCAGCAGCCAAGGGAACAGGGCGAACACTGAAGCTTTCTTT
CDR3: CASSQGNRANTEAFF

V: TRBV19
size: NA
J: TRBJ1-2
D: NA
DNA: TGTGCCAGTAGTAGAGGCGAGCCCTATGGCTACACCTTC
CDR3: CASSRGEPYGYTF

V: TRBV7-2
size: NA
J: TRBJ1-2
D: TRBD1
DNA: TGTGCCAGCAGCTTAACCGGGACAGCTAACTATGGCTACACCTTC
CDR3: CASSLTGTANYGYTF

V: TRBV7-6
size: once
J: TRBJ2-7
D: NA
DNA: TGTGCCACCCCCAGGACAGACTTCTACGAGCAGTACTTC
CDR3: CATPRTDFYEQYF

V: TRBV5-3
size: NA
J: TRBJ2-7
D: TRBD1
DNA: TGTGCCAGAAGCTCCGGGACAGGGCCGGGGGTGGGATACGAGCAGTACTTC
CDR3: CARSSGTGPGVGYEQYF

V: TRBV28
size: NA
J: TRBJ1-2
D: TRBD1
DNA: TGTGCCAGCGCGGCAGGGGGCGCAGGTGGCTACACCTTC
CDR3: CASAAGGAGGYTF

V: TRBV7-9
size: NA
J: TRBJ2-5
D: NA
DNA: TGTGCCAGCAGCTTGGGCGACGGGAGAGAGCAAGAGACCCAGTACTTC
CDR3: CASSLGDGREQETQYF